This TCR beta chain was documented in a study of regulatory T cells in long-lasting Graves disease. In building TCR beta libraries, iRepertoire HTBI primers were used together with Arm-PCR of CDR3 regions. In the authors' workflow: In the combined samples, under 80 TRBV and some 15 TRBJ segments were identified. TCRdb reprocessed the multiplex PCR reads via MiXCR and lists one record per CDR3 protein. These V and J calls derive from TCRdb rather than the authors' analysis. The table shows 650,000 to 850,000 distinct CDR3 sequences, with 25% to 30% occurring only once. Documented time point: persistent/refractory GD, antithyroid drugs over 5 years with positive TRAb. Scientists built the TCR library using RNA that was extracted from PBMCs. The length of the CDR3 is 13 residues. Germline lookup yields CDR1 SQVTM and CDR2 ANQGSEA. V was pared by 4 bases and J by 3 bases, with 6 bases of the junction left unmatched.

This clonotype was observed once. The V gene is TRBV29-1, the J gene TRBJ2-7; 7 positions match TRBD1. This sequence originates from a female donor with Graves disease. The specimen comprised peripheral blood mononuclear cells (PBMCs), sampled when the disease was refractory, from a patient treated with antithyroid drugs. CDR3 in DNA: TGCAGCGTTGCGGTACGACAGGGCTACGAGCAGTACTTC. Translating it yields CSVAVRQGYEQYF.